This T cell receptor beta chain was identified during a study of blood T cell repertoires in COVID-19. This table comes from immunoSEQ multiplex PCR, and its TCRdb copy is limited to in-frame clones, with some not included. The sample shows around 100,000 clones, roughly 70% of them seen only once. Seattle patients were enrolled while actively infected and followed longitudinally. Germline values: CDR1 MDHEN, CDR2 SYDVKM. The CDR3 extends over 14 amino acids. V was cut by 5 bases and J by 4 bases, with 13 bases left in between. This chain links TRBV28 with TRBJ2-3; D gene uncertain. Sequencing used peripheral blood. The clonotype originates from a man between 65 and 85 years old with COVID-19, enrolled during active disease. The CDR3 loop reads CASSDPAAPDTQYF. CDR3 nucleotides: TGTGCCAGCAGTGACCCCGCGGCTCCAGATACGCAGTATTTT.